This T cell receptor (beta chain) emerged from a study of T cells in Graves' hyperthyroidism and ophthalmopathy. V was trimmed by 4 bases and J by 2 bases, leaving 12 bases between them. CDR1 SGHTA and CDR2 FQGNSA come from the germline V gene. The CDR3 extends over 15 amino acids. Template material for amplifying TCR beta CDR3 regions consisted of RNA transcripts. HTBI primers were employed in a first-round RT-PCR of the TCR CDR3. In TCRdb, the multiplex PCR reads were re-called with MiXCR into one record per CDR3 protein. In the table there are around 350,000 distinct CDR3 sequences, roughly 15% of which are singletons. This clonotype was counted many times.

Sequencing was done on a sample of blood. The TCR comes from a young woman with Graves' ophthalmopathy. This chain links TRBV7-2 with TRBJ1-5; D may be TRBD1 (6 bases). The CDR3 loop is CASSSQGVGNQPQHF. CDR3 bases: TGTGCCAGCAGCTCACAGGGCGTTGGCAATCAGCCCCAGCATTTT.